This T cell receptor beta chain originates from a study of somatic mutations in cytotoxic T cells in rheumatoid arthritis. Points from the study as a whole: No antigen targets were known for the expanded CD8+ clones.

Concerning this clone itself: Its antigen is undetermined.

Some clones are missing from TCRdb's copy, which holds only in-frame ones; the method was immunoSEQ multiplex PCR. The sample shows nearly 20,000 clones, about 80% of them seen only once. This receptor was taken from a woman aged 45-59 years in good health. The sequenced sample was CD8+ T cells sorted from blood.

CDR3 amino acids: CAILAGVSTDTQYF. In DNA form, the CDR3 reads TGTGCCATCTTGGCGGGGGTTAGCACAGATACGCAGTATTTT. The J gene is TRBJ2-3, the V gene TRBV6-1; 7 positions match TRBD2. Trimming removed 10 bases from V and 0 bases from J; junction bases left unmatched: 7. The CDR3 extends over 14 amino acids. CDR1 and CDR2 (germline): MNHNS, SASEGT.